This record looks at one T cell receptor (beta chain) sequence and its context. The CDR3 extends over 15 amino acids. Unmatched junction bases numbered 8, after V lost 4 bases and J lost 5 bases. Germline V gene lookup returns CDR1 ENHRY and CDR2 SYGVKD. The sample originates from a study of control samples from healthy donors and cancer patients. Produced via immunoSEQ multiplex PCR; TCRdb's table is partial and in-frame only. The table lists about 110,000 clones, roughly nine tenths of them singletons. Sequenced sample: blood. The chain combines TRBV10-3 with TRBJ2-5; 9 nucleotides line up with TRBD2. The sequence derives from a woman aged 18-29 years in good health. The CDR3 is CAISGRGLAEETQYF. The DNA for the CDR3 is TGTGCCATCAGTGGTAGGGGACTAGCAGAGGAGACCCAGTACTTC.